This entry describes one T cell receptor (beta chain). Its target is unknown. The sample has other DNA sequences that encode this CDR3 too. The entry originates in a study of shared clonotypes between healthy human individuals. Findings and limits, study-wide: It was expected that sequencing depth would affect clonotype sharing among donors. Compared with clonotypes that all four donors shared, non-shared clonotypes had lower generation probabilities.

Repertoires were generated with immunoSEQ multiplex PCR, while TCRdb's copy carries only in-frame clones and drops some. The data contain about a million clones, more than 65% of them singletons. Germline V gene sequence: CDR1 GTSNPN, CDR2 SVGIG (reference sequence). The CDR3 spans 12 residues. The V end lost 3 bases, the J end lost 0 bases, and 4 bases lay between the germline ends. The chain joins TRBV30 to TRBJ2-3; D call uncertain. The receptor was derived from a man between 18 and 29 years old in good health. Sequenced input: memory CD4+ T cells sorted from blood. Subset in this sample: CD45RA-negative fraction. Here the CDR3 reads CAWSVSTDTQYF. The CDR3 bases are TGTGCCTGGAGCGTAAGCACAGATACGCAGTATTTT.